The 6 T cell receptor beta chains below come from one sample, sequenced in a study of CD8+ T cells in alopecia areata (dated by TCRdb to 2016 to 2019). The sample's treatment or condition label is to be understood as: oral pan-JAK inhibitor, 5-10 mg twice daily. The library was made by the immunoSEQ multiplex PCR assay. RNA was extracted from all samples and reverse transcribed into cDNA, which served as template for TCR sequencing. In its TCRdb copy, this immuneACCESS table keeps in-frame sequences only and misses some clones. Where compared with another copy, unresolved V genes explain less than half of these, and the others have no known cause. This sample lists around 300,000 clones; about 60% were detected once. Jointly, the top ten make up around 0.84% of the sample. The sample in question was CD4+ T cells sorted from blood, obtained at roughly week 52, from a patient treated with tofacitinib. The receptors come from a human donor with alopecia areata.

The chain couples TRBV30 to TRBJ2-7; 7 nucleotides match TRBD1. The ends lost 7 bases at V and 5 bases at J; junction bases unmatched: 5. There are 11 residues in the CDR3. Germline V gene sequence: CDR1 GTSNPN, CDR2 SVGIG (reference sequence). As DNA, the CDR3 is TGTGCCTATACAGGGGTCCACGAGCAGTACTTC. Translated: CAYTGVHEQYF.

This chain links TRBV7-9 with TRBJ2-5; 7 nucleotides line up with TRBD1. The junction had 3 bases not matched to a gene; V was cut back by 1 base and J by 4 bases. Germline V gives CDR1 SEHNR, CDR2 FQNEAQ (reference sequence). CDR3 size: 14 residues. The DNA for the CDR3 is TGTGCCAGCAGCTTAGTGGGGACAGTAGAGACCCAGTACTTC. It specifies CASSLVGTVETQYF. The whole variable domain, filled in from reference TRBV7-9 and TRBJ2-5, reads DTGVSQNPRHKITKRGQNVTFRCDPISEHNRLYWYRQTLGQGPEFLTYFQNEAQLEKSRLLSDRFSAERPKGSFSTLEIQRTEQGDSAMYLCASSLVGTVETQYFGPGTRLLVL.

The genes are TRBV29-1 and TRBJ2-1; D gene uncertain. Germline CDR1 and CDR2: SQVTM and ANQGSEA. The CDR3 is 13 amino acids. The V and J ends lost 6 bases and 9 bases respectively, with 18 bases between them. This CDR3 is CSVKTLDWSEQFF. As DNA, the CDR3 is TGCAGCGTAAAGACCCTCGATTGGTCTGAGCAGTTCTTC.

This clone was observed a few times. The rearrangement links TRBV15 to TRBJ2-3; 9 nucleotides agree with TRBD1. Trimming at V came to 2 bases and at J to 4 bases, leaving 16 bases not matched to a gene. Germline CDR1 and CDR2: LNHNV and YYDKDF (reference sequence). CDR3 length: 19 amino acids. The CDR3 DNA follows: TGTGCCACCAGCAGAACCTGGACAGGGGCGAGAGGGGTGGCAGATACGCAGTATTTT. Protein sequence: CATSRTWTGARGVADTQYF.

This clone appeared a few times. The chain recombines TRBV15 with TRBJ1-4, with D hard to call. Trimming removed 0 bases from V and 10 bases from J, with 3 bases in between. This CDR3 has 11 residues. Germline lookup yields CDR1 LNHNV and CDR2 YYDKDF (reference sequence). The CDR3: CATSREGKLFF. Here the CDR3 DNA reads TGTGCCACCAGCAGAGAGGGAAAACTGTTTTTT.

The J gene is TRBJ1-3, the V gene TRBV30, with TRBD1 matching over 9 bases. The germline CDR1 and CDR2 sequences are GTSNPN and SVGIG (reference sequence). The junction had 9 bases not matched to a gene; V was cut back by 3 bases and J by 0 bases. CDR3 length: 17 amino acids. The CDR3 sequence: CAWSPMGQGFSGNTIYF. Here the CDR3 DNA reads TGTGCCTGGAGCCCGATGGGACAGGGCTTCTCTGGAAACACCATATATTTT.